This T cell receptor (beta chain) was sequenced for a study of shared clonotypes between healthy human individuals. Study observations and caveats: Incompleteness in sorted-subset sequencing, despite large depth, was shown by rarefaction. Measured sharing among donors was expected to vary with sequencing depth.

Only in-frame clones appear in the TCRdb table, and some are missing; sequencing was by immunoSEQ multiplex PCR. Among 2 million to 2.5 million clones listed, less than 95% were seen once. The germline CDR1 and CDR2 sequences are SQVTM and ANQGSEA. CDR3 size: 13 residues. V was clipped by 2 bases and J by 5 bases, with 12 bases between them. As to this clone: Its antigen remains unknown.

Sequencing input: naive CD4+ T cells from PBMCs. Subset indicated: CD45RA+ positively selected. The source is a man aged 18 to 30 in good health. Some clones in this sample may be carry-over from other donors' samples. The V call is TRBV29-1, the J call TRBJ2-5; D gene ambiguous. The DNA of the CDR3 is TGCAGCGTTGAATGGCGAGCCCGTGAGACCCAGTACTTC. This sequence encodes CSVEWRARETQYF. Supplemented by reference TRBV29-1 and TRBJ2-5, the full variable domain reads SAVISQKPSRDICQRGTSLTIQCQVDSQVTMMFWYRQQPGQSLTLIATANQGSEATYESGFVIDKFPISRPNLTFSTLTVSNMSPEDSSIYLCSVEWRARETQYFGPGTRLLVL.